These 29 T cell receptor beta chains were all obtained from the same sample, sequenced in a study of T cell changes during pregnancy in multiple sclerosis. Assay: immunoSEQ multiplex PCR; the TCRdb copy retains only in-frame clones and omits some. The sample includes more than 35,000 clones, under 95% of them seen just once. Sample: CD4+ T cells from peripheral blood mononuclear cells, taken in the third trimester of pregnancy. Receptors originate from a female donor in good health, enrolled as a control in a pregnancy study.

Here the CDR3 DNA reads TGTGCCAGCAGCTTTGGGCCCTCCACACGGACAGTGCAAGAGACCCAGTACTTC. It encodes CASSFGPSTRTVQETQYF. This chain links TRBV5-4 with TRBJ2-5; maybe TRBD1 (6 bases). The CDR3 covers 18 residues. The germline CDR1 and CDR2 sequences are SGHNT and YYREEE (reference sequence). With 2 bases removed from V and 2 bases from J, the gap between germline ends came to 22 bases. Combining the CDR3 with reference TRBV5-4 and TRBJ2-5 gives the whole variable domain ETGVTQSPTHLIKTRGQQVTLRCSSQSGHNTVSWYQQALGQGPQFIFQYYREEENGRGNFPPRFSGLQFPNYSSELNVNALELDDSALYLCASSFGPSTRTVQETQYFGPGTRLLVL.

This chain uses TRBV10-3 with TRBJ1-1, with TRBD1 identical over 7 bases. The germline V gene has CDR1 ENHRY and CDR2 SYGVKD. Trimming cost V 10 bases and J 7 bases; bases outside gene matches: 9. The CDR3 is made up of 12 amino acids. CDR3 protein: CATGTEVVEAFF. The CDR3 DNA is TGTGCCACCGGGACAGAGGTCGTTGAAGCTTTCTTT.

The chain links TRBV19 to TRBJ1-1; tentative D call: TRBD1 (6 bases). The CDR3 totals 15 residues. The ends were cut back, 9 bases at V and 0 bases at J, with 17 bases in the middle. Germline-derived CDR1 and CDR2 are LNHDA and SQIVND (reference sequence). Here the CDR3 DNA reads TGTGCCAGCAAACCGCACAGGGTGATGAACACTGAAGCTTTCTTT. It translates to CASKPHRVMNTEAFF.

This chain links TRBV13 with TRBJ2-5, with D tentatively TRBD1 (6 bases). Trimming removed 4 bases at V and 7 bases at J, with 13 bases between. The CDR3 consists of 13 residues. CDR1 PRHDT and CDR2 FYEKMQ come from the germline V gene (reference sequence). CDR3 sequence (DNA): TGTGCCAGCAGCTCGACAGGACTGGGGACCCAGTACTTC. As protein: CASSSTGLGTQYF.

The genes are TRBV6-4 and TRBJ1-6; no clear D gene. This CDR3 has 18 amino acids. V dropped 2 bases and J dropped 0 bases, with 14 bases sitting between them. The germline CDR1 and CDR2 sequences are MRHNA and SNTAGT. CDR3: CASSDPPQRSSYNSPLHF. The CDR3 DNA reads as TGTGCCAGCAGTGACCCCCCCCAACGGAGCTCCTATAATTCACCCCTCCACTTT.

The CDR3 DNA follows: TGTGCCAGCAGCCAAGGCCCTAGTATCGCGGGAACAATCTACGAGCAGTACTTC. Its protein product is CASSQGPSIAGTIYEQYF. The chain links TRBV4-2 to TRBJ2-7; TRBD2 might be the D (6 bases). Germline values: CDR1 LGHNA, CDR2 YNFKEQ. This CDR3 has 18 residues. V shed 1 base and J shed 3 bases, with 22 bases lying between them.

This chain connects TRBV7-2 to TRBJ1-1; D might be TRBD1 (6 bases). The V gene's germline CDR1 is SGHTA and CDR2 FQGNSA. The germline V and J ends were trimmed by 7 bases and 1 base, with 10 bases remaining between them. The CDR3 sequence is 13 residues long. This CDR3 is CASTLRGNTEAFF. The CDR3 DNA is TGTGCCAGCACCCTCAGGGGGAACACTGAAGCTTTCTTT.

The chain uses TRBV5-5 and TRBJ1-3, with 8 bases matching TRBD1. The trim removed 4 bases at V and 2 bases at J, leaving 2 bases unmatched. CDR1 and CDR2 from the germline V gene are SGHKS and YYEKEE (reference sequence). The CDR3 has 14 amino acids. CDR3 sequence (DNA): TGTGCCAGCAGCCTGACAGGGGCTGGAAACACCATATATTTT. The encoded protein is CASSLTGAGNTIYF.

The CDR3 DNA follows: TGCGCCAGCAGGCCAGCGGGGGGTCGCACAGATACGCAGTATTTT. It encodes CASRPAGGRTDTQYF. The chain combines TRBV10-2 with TRBJ2-3; 9 bases fit TRBD2. This CDR3 region has 15 residues. Germline V CDR1 and CDR2: WSHSY, SAAADI. V dropped 6 bases and J dropped 1; count of bases not matched to a gene: 5.

The V and J genes are TRBV9 and TRBJ2-3; D remains ambiguous. Looked up from germline, CDR1 is SGDLS and CDR2 is YYNGEE. The CDR3 covers 12 residues. V lost 4 bases to trimming and J lost 6 bases, with 9 bases between them. The DNA of the CDR3 is TGTGCCAGCAGCCTAGGAGAGGATACGCAGTATTTT. As protein: CASSLGEDTQYF. The variable domain in full, completed from reference TRBV9 and TRBJ2-3, reads DSGVTQTPKHLITATGQRVTLRCSPRSGDLSVYWYQQSLDQGLQFLIQYYNGEERAKGNILERFSAQQFPDLHSELNLSSLELGDSALYFCASSLGEDTQYFGPGTRLTVL.

The chain has TRBV6-5 and TRBJ1-2; the D is unclear. CDR1 is MNHEY and CDR2 is SVGAGI in the germline V gene. V gave up 4 bases and J gave up 4 bases, with 7 bases separating them. CDR3 length equals 12 residues. The CDR3 coding sequence is TGTGCCAGCAGTTTCGAGGGCTATGGCTACACCTTC. Protein product: CASSFEGYGYTF.

The chain joins TRBV6-5 to TRBJ1-5; D gene uncertain. From germline, CDR1 is MNHEY and CDR2 SVGAGI. V shed 4 bases and J shed 0 bases, with 13 bases lying between them. The CDR3 has 16 residues. CDR3: CASSLAPPYSNQPQHF. CDR3 DNA: TGTGCCAGCAGTTTAGCCCCCCCTTATAGCAATCAGCCCCAGCATTTT.

This rearrangement joins TRBV7-3 to TRBJ2-1, with TRBD2 matching 10 bases. The germline gives CDR1 SGHTA, CDR2 FQGTGA. CDR3 length equals 14 residues. The ends lost 7 bases at V and 10 bases at J; junction bases unmatched: 10. The CDR3 reads CASMESGGAGEQFF. In DNA form, the CDR3 reads TGTGCCAGCATGGAAAGCGGGGGGGCAGGGGAGCAGTTCTTC.

V is TRBV28 and J is TRBJ2-4; the D gene is possibly TRBD2 (6 bases). The germline CDR1 and CDR2 sequences are MDHEN and SYDVKM. The CDR3 consists of 16 residues. Trimming removed 2 bases from V and 0 bases from J, with 11 bases in between. The CDR3 loop is CASSLHTSLAKNIQYF. CDR3 DNA: TGTGCCAGCAGTTTACATACTAGCCTAGCCAAAAACATTCAGTACTTC.

This clone was seen only a few times. J is TRBJ2-2 and V is TRBV30; D is possibly TRBD1 (6 bases). Trimming removed 2 bases at V and 1 base at J, with 8 bases between. The CDR3 spans 14 residues. The germline gives CDR1 GTSNPN, CDR2 SVGIG (reference sequence). Written as DNA, the CDR3 is TGTGCCTGGAGTCGGGGACAGAACACCGGGGAGCTGTTTTTT. Protein: CAWSRGQNTGELFF.

In this sample, this clone turned up once. This chain connects TRBV6-1 to TRBJ2-5, with D unresolved. There are 13 residues in the CDR3. With 7 bases removed from V and 0 bases from J, the gap between germline ends came to 9 bases. Germline-derived CDR1 and CDR2 are MNHNS and SASEGT. The CDR3 here is CASILPYQETQYF. The DNA for the CDR3 is TGTGCCAGCATCCTACCATACCAAGAGACCCAGTACTTC.

This chain joins TRBV20-1 and TRBJ1-2, with a possible D match to TRBD1 (6 bases). CDR3 size: 11 residues. V was pared by 3 bases and J by 7 bases, with 9 bases between. Germline loops: CDR1 DFQATT, CDR2 SNEGSKA (reference sequence). The CDR3 region is CSASKGVGYTF. In DNA, the CDR3 is TGCAGTGCTAGCAAGGGGGTTGGCTACACCTTC.

The gene calls are TRBV5-1 and TRBJ2-1, with 11 bases that match TRBD2. With V trimmed by 0 bases and J by 5 bases, 7 bases remained unmatched. The CDR3 contains 17 residues. Germline values: CDR1 SGHRS, CDR2 YFSETQ. The CDR3 DNA reads TGCGCCAGCAGCTTGGATACTAGCGGGAGTTTCCACAATGAGCAGTTCTTC. The encoded protein is CASSLDTSGSFHNEQFF.

The chain carries TRBV6-4 and TRBJ2-1; 8 bases match TRBD1. This CDR3 contains 15 residues. V shed 6 bases, J shed 2 bases, and the junction held 6 bases outside the gene matches. Germline CDR1 is MRHNA and CDR2 is SNTAGT. The CDR3 reads CASSDRQGTYNEQFF. Written as DNA, the CDR3 is TGTGCCAGCAGCGACCGACAGGGGACCTACAATGAGCAGTTCTTC.

The rearrangement links TRBV13 to TRBJ2-7; D is undetermined. The CDR3 totals 12 residues. CDR1 is PRHDT and CDR2 is FYEKMQ in the germline V gene (reference sequence). Trimming removed 3 bases at V and 4 bases at J, with 7 bases between. CDR3 protein: CASSFGGYEQYF. CDR3 DNA: TGTGCCAGCAGCTTCGGCGGATACGAGCAGTACTTC.

This chain joins TRBV19 and TRBJ2-1; 9 bases are a match to TRBD2. Looked up from germline, CDR1 is LNHDA and CDR2 is SQIVND (reference sequence). This CDR3 has 15 residues. After removal of 7 bases from V and 8 bases from J, the junction contained 12 bases not matched to a gene. The CDR3 sequence: CASKIAGARVYEQFF. CDR3 nucleotide sequence: TGTGCCAGTAAGATAGCGGGAGCCAGGGTTTATGAGCAGTTCTTC.

This CDR3 is CASRQGVDTQYF. CDR3 DNA sequence: TGCGCCAGCAGGCAGGGGGTAGATACGCAGTATTTT. The chain employs TRBV5-1 and TRBJ2-3, with 7 bases aligning to TRBD1. The CDR3 is 12 residues long. Germline CDR1 reads SGHRS; CDR2 reads YFSETQ. With V trimmed by 5 bases and J by 5 bases, 2 bases remained unmatched.

The chain uses TRBV5-4 and TRBJ2-2; D not resolved. Trimming took off 0 bases at V and 4 bases at J, with 13 bases between the two ends. Looked up from germline, CDR1 is SGHNT and CDR2 is YYREEE (reference sequence). This CDR3 spans 16 amino acids. The CDR3 sequence: CASSLGVSRATGELFF. CDR3 nucleotides: TGTGCCAGCAGCTTGGGAGTTAGCAGAGCCACCGGGGAGCTGTTTTTT.

The CDR3 nucleotides read TGTGCCAGCAGCGCCTCAGGGCAACCGAGCTCCTACAATGAGCAGTTCTTC. Its translation is CASSASGQPSSYNEQFF. The chain combines TRBV9 with TRBJ2-1, with D perhaps matching TRBD1 (5 bases). The V end was cut by 3 bases, the J end by 0 bases, with 16 bases between. CDR1 and CDR2 (germline): SGDLS, YYNGEE. The length of the CDR3 is 17 residues.

The rearrangement links TRBV9 to TRBJ2-3, with 8 bases matching TRBD2. Germline CDR1 reads SGDLS; CDR2 reads YYNGEE. CDR3 length: 14 amino acids. The V segment lost 3 bases and the J segment 5 bases; nucleotides outside the gene matches: 5. CDR3: CASSAGGARDTQYF. DNA of the CDR3: TGTGCCAGCAGCGCCGGGGGGGCCCGAGATACGCAGTATTTT.

This clone was observed a single time. J is TRBJ2-1 and V is TRBV2; no firm D call. Germline loops: CDR1 SNHLY, CDR2 FYNNEI. This CDR3 is 11 amino acids long. Trimming cost V 8 bases and J 6 bases, with 8 bases left between them. This chain's CDR3 is CASHWSNEQFF. In nucleotides, the CDR3 is TGTGCCAGCCATTGGAGCAATGAGCAGTTCTTC.

Only a few counts were recorded for this clone. This chain uses TRBV29-1 with TRBJ1-1; unclear D gene. The CDR3 length is 14 residues. CDR1 is SQVTM and CDR2 is ANQGSEA in the germline V gene. Trimming left V 8 bases short and J 0 bases short, with 16 bases between. CDR3 nucleotides: TGCAGCCCCTTCATGGGAGGGATGAACACTGAAGCTTTCTTT. Translation: CSPFMGGMNTEAFF.

The chain joins TRBV19 to TRBJ1-5; 9 nucleotides agree with TRBD1. The CDR3 extends over 18 amino acids. V was clipped by 1 base and J by 3 bases; unmatched bases: 10. Per the germline V gene, CDR1 is LNHDA and CDR2 is SQIVND (reference sequence). The CDR3 spells CASSIGLWGQGSNQPQHF. CDR3 coding DNA: TGTGCCAGTAGTATAGGTCTGTGGGGACAGGGATCCAATCAGCCCCAGCATTTT.

This clone showed up just once. This chain connects TRBV6-4 to TRBJ2-2, with a tentative D call TRBD1 (6 bases). Per germline, CDR1 MRHNA and CDR2 SNTAGT. With 6 bases removed from V and 4 bases from J, the gap between germline ends came to 12 bases. The CDR3 contains 14 residues. The DNA for the CDR3 is TGTGCCAGCAGACCCGGGACACTCACCGGGGAGCTGTTTTTT. It codes for CASRPGTLTGELFF.